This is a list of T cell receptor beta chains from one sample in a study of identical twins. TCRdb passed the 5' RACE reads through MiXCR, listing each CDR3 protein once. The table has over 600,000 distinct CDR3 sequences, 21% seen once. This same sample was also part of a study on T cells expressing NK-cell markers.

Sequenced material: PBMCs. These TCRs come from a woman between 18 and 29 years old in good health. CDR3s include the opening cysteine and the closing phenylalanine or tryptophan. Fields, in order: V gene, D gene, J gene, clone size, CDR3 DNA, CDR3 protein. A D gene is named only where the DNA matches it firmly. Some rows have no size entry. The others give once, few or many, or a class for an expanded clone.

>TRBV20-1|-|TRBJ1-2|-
TGCAGTGCGGGGGGGGGCCAGGCACCTATTGGCTACACCTTC
CSAGGGQAPIGYTF
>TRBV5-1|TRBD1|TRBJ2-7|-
TGCGCCAGCAGCTTGGTGGGACAGGACTCCTACGAGCAGTACTTC
CASSLVGQDSYEQYF
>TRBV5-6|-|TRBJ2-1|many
TGTGCCAGCACACGCCGGACTATCTACAATGAGCAGTTCTTC
CASTRRTIYNEQFF
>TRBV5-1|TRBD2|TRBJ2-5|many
TGTGCCAGCAGCTTAGCGGGGCCCCAAGAGACCCAGTACTTC
CASSLAGPQETQYF
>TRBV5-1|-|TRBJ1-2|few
TGCGCCAGCAGCTTTGACGTCGGAAGTATTGGCTACACCTTC
CASSFDVGSIGYTF
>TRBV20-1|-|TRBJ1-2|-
TGCAGTGCGAGGGAGGCGCACGGCTACACCTTC
CSAREAHGYTF
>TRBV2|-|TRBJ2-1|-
TGTGCCAGCAGTGTAATGCCCGAGCAGTTCTTC
CASSVMPEQFF
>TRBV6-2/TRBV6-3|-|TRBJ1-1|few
TGTGCCAGCAGTTACGGCAGGGGTGGCACTGAAGCTTTCTTT
CASSYGRGGTEAFF
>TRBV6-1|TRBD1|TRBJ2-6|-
TGTGCCAGCTGTAGGGACAGGGCTAGCTCTGGGGCCAACGTCCTGACTTTC
CASCRDRASSGANVLTF
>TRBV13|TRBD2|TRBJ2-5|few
TGTGCCAGCAGCGTCGGACTAGCGGCACAAGAGACCCAGTACTTC
CASSVGLAAQETQYF
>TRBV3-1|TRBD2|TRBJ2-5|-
TGTGCCAGCAGCCAAGGTGGGACTAGGGTAGAGACCCAGTACTTC
CASSQGGTRVETQYF
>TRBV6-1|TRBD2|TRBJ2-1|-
TGTGCCAGCAGTGAACTATTACTAGCGGGACCCTACAATGAGCAGTTCTTC
CASSELLLAGPYNEQFF
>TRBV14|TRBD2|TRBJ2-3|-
TGTGCCAGCAGCAGAGCGGGGAGAGGGGATACGCAGTATTTT
CASSRAGRGDTQYF
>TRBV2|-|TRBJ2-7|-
TGTGCCACTACAGAAGGGCCTTCCTACGAGCAGTACTTC
CATTEGPSYEQYF
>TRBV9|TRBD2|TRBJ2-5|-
TGTGCCAGCAGCGTAATGCCCGGCTCCGGGGGGGCCCAGTACTTC
CASSVMPGSGGAQYF
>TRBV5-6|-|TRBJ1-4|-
TGTGCCAGCAGCCACTCGACAGGTTGGGAAAAACTGTTTTTT
CASSHSTGWEKLFF
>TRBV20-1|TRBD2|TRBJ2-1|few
TGCAGTGCTAGGGCCAGCGGGAGGGCCGATGAGCAGTTCTTC
CSARASGRADEQFF
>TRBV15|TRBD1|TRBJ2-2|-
TGTGCCACCAGCAGAGATTGGGGACAGGGGGACACCGGGGAGCTGTTTTTT
CATSRDWGQGDTGELFF
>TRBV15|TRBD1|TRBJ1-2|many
TGTGCCACCAGCGGGACAGCCTATGCGACTGGCTACACCTTC
CATSGTAYATGYTF
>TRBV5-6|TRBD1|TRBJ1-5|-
TGTGCCAGCAGTCAGACAGGGGGGGCCAATCAGCCCCAGCATTTT
CASSQTGGANQPQHF
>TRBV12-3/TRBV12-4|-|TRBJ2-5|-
TGTGCCAGCAGTCCGGACTGGGACGGAGGAGAGACCCAGTACTTC
CASSPDWDGGETQYF
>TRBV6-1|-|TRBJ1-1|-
TGTGCCAGCAGCCTAGTGGAGTTCACTGAAGCTTTCTTT
CASSLVEFTEAFF
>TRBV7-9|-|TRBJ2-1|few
TGTGCCAGCAGCTTTTCTCAGGCGCGGGCTGAGCAGTTCTTC
CASSFSQARAEQFF
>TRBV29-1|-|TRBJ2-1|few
TGCAGCGTTAGGGCCGATGAGCAGTTCTTC
CSVRADEQFF
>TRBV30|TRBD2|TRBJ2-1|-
TGTGCCTCTACTCAACTAGCGGGAGTAAGGAATGAGCAGTTCTTC
CASTQLAGVRNEQFF
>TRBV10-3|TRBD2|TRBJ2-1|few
TGTGCCGTATCCGGGACTAGCGGGAACTCCTACAATGAGCAGTTCTTC
CAVSGTSGNSYNEQFF